These 2 T cell receptor beta chains share one sample of origin, sequenced in a study of blood T cells in healthy people across ages. PCR was performed a second time for roughly 7 to 11 cycles using a sample-barcoded 5' primer and a J-beta primer mix. From the 5' RACE reads, TCRdb called clonotypes with MiXCR, one entry per CDR3 protein. The sample lists about 1.4 million distinct CDR3 sequences, approximately 63% occurring once. Sequenced: blood. Receptors originate from a man aged 18 to 29 in good health.

The chain is built from TRBV15 and TRBJ2-3; D not certain. The V gene lost 5 bases and the J gene lost 1 base, with 13 bases spanning the gap. Germline V gene data show CDR1 as LNHNV and CDR2 as YYDKDF (reference sequence). The CDR3 is 15 amino acids. CDR3 loop: CATSPQLGRTDTQYF. DNA for the CDR3: TGTGCCACCAGCCCTCAGCTGGGCCGCACAGATACGCAGTATTTT.

This clonotype was picked up a small number of times. The chain joins TRBV2 to TRBJ1-2; maybe TRBD1 (5 bases). The V end lost 7 bases, the J end lost 0 bases, and 15 bases lay between the germline ends. Germline CDR1 is SNHLY and CDR2 is FYNNEI. The CDR3 loop spans 15 amino acids. The CDR3 here is CASIDSPVANYGYTF. The CDR3 region has the DNA TGTGCCAGCATAGACAGCCCAGTAGCTAACTATGGCTACACCTTC.